The clone carrying this T cell receptor beta chain was found a few times. Its specificity is unknown. The entry originates in a study of blood T cells in healthy people across ages. Study conclusions and caveats: Fewer expanded clones and more diversity marked long-lived versus aged donors.

The use of a sample-barcoded 5' primer and a J-beta primer mix characterized a second PCR of roughly 6 to 11 cycles. TCRdb recomputed calls from the 5' RACE reads with MiXCR, one row per CDR3 protein. The profile covers around 650,000 distinct CDR3 sequences, with roughly 43% appearing a single time and around 32% taken by the ten largest. Trimming left V 2 bases short and J 6 bases short, with 15 bases between. The CDR3 runs to 14 residues. Per the germline V gene, CDR1 is SGDLS and CDR2 is YYNGEE. The receptor was isolated from a man older than 75 in good health. The V call is TRBV9, the J call TRBJ2-7; D is unclear. Sequenced input: blood. The CDR3 nucleotides are TGTGCCAGCAGCGTGGACGACCTCTCCAGCGAGCAGTACTTC. Translated, it gives CASSVDDLSSEQYF.